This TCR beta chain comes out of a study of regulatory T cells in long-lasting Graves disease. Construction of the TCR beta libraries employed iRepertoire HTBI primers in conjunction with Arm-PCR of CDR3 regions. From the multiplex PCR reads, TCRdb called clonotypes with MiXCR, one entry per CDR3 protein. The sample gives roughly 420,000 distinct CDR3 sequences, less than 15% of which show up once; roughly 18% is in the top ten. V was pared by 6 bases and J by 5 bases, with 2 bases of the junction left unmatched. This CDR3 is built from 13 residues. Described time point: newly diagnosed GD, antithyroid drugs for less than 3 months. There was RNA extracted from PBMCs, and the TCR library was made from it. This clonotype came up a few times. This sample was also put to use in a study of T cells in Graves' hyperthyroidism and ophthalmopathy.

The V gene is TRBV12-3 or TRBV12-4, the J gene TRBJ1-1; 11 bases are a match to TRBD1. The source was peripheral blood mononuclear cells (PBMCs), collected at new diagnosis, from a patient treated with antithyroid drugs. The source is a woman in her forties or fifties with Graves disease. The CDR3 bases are TGTGCCAGCAGCCGGGACAGGGGGACTGAAGCTTTCTTT. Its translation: CASSRDRGTEAFF.